This T cell receptor (beta chain) comes out of a study of cytomegalovirus exposure and HLA in healthy donors. The PCR contained 60 Vbeta and 13 Jbeta primers. Libraries were prepared by immunoSEQ multiplex PCR; TCRdb keeps only in-frame clonotypes and omits some of them. This table has some 70,000 clones, roughly 79% appearing once. On this clone: Sequence at one end of the junction differs from germline and may be a read error.

This CDR3 contains 17 residues. Germline CDR1 PRHDT, CDR2 FYEKMQ (reference sequence). Sequenced sample: PBMCs. The clonotype comes from a man between 45 and 60 years old in good health and CMV-seronegative. V usage is TRBV13 and J usage is TRBJ2-1, with 13 bases fitting TRBD2. DNA of the CDR3: TGTGCCAGCAGCCTAGGGACTAGCGGGACTTACTACAATGAGCAGTTCTTC. It codes for CASSLGTSGTYYNEQFF.